Following are 21 T cell receptor beta chains from one sample sequenced in a study of cytotoxic CD8 clonotypes in ibrutinib-treated CLL. TCRdb's copy holds only in-frame clones and misses some; the assay was immunoSEQ multiplex PCR. There are approximately 150,000 clones in the sample; 70% to 90% occur only once, and over 2.5% lies in the top ten. Here the sequenced sample was PBMCs, taken at disease progression, from a patient treated with ibrutinib. These receptors all come from a human donor with chronic lymphocytic leukemia.

The chain employs TRBV2 and TRBJ1-1, with unresolved D. Between the trimmed V and J ends, which lost 1 base and 5 bases, there was a span of 8 bases. The CDR3 is 13 amino acids. CDR1 and CDR2 from the germline V gene are SNHLY and FYNNEI. Written as DNA, the CDR3 is TGTGCCAGCAGTGAAGGTGCGCAGACTGAAGCTTTCTTT. This codes for CASSEGAQTEAFF.

The CDR3 DNA is TGTGCCAGCAGTGACCCGAGTAACCTTAGCGGGAGGGAGACCCAGTACTTC. Its protein is CASSDPSNLSGRETQYF. The rearrangement uses TRBV2 and TRBJ2-5, with TRBD2 matching over 10 bases. The germline V gene has CDR1 SNHLY and CDR2 FYNNEI. The CDR3 sequence is 17 residues long. Germline trimming cut 3 bases from V and 5 bases from J; bases unmatched to any gene: 12.

This rearrangement joins TRBV5-4 to TRBJ2-5; 10 bases are a match to TRBD2. The CDR3 extends over 16 amino acids. V lost 2 bases, J lost 3 bases, and 7 bases stayed unmatched. CDR1 and CDR2 from the germline V gene are SGHNT and YYREEE (reference sequence). CDR3 sequence: CASSFTSGTWEETQYF. The CDR3 coding sequence is TGTGCCAGCAGCTTTACTAGCGGGACGTGGGAAGAGACCCAGTACTTC. Together with reference TRBV5-4 and TRBJ2-5, the CDR3 gives the full variable domain: ETGVTQSPTHLIKTRGQQVTLRCSSQSGHNTVSWYQQALGQGPQFIFQYYREEENGRGNFPPRFSGLQFPNYSSELNVNALELDDSALYLCASSFTSGTWEETQYFGPGTRLLVL.

This chain joins TRBV29-1 and TRBJ1-2; 9 bases line up with TRBD1. The CDR3 is made up of 11 amino acids. The germline V gene encodes CDR1 SQVTM and CDR2 ANQGSEA. After removal of 7 bases from V and 13 bases from J, the junction contained 10 bases not matched to a gene. In nucleotides, the CDR3 is TGCAGCGCCGGAGGGACAGGGTCGGGCACCTTC. Translating gives CSAGGTGSGTF. The full variable domain, with the rest looked up from reference TRBV29-1 and TRBJ1-2, is SAVISQKPSRDICQRGTSLTIQCQVDSQVTMMFWYRQQPGQSLTLIATANQGSEATYESGFVIDKFPISRPNLTFSTLTVSNMSPEDSSIYLCSAGGTGSGTFGSGTRLTVV.

This chain connects TRBV28 to TRBJ2-1, with D unresolved. The CDR3 spans 13 residues. V shed 3 bases and J shed 6 bases, with 9 bases lying between them. Per the germline V gene, CDR1 is MDHEN and CDR2 is SYDVKM. The CDR3 sequence: CASSFNSPNEQFF. Here the CDR3 DNA reads TGTGCCAGCAGTTTCAATTCTCCCAATGAGCAGTTCTTC.

The chain uses TRBV9 and TRBJ2-1, with D possibly being TRBD2 (6 bases). Per the germline V gene, CDR1 is SGDLS and CDR2 is YYNGEE. Trimming removed 8 bases from V and 4 bases from J, with 16 bases in between. CDR3 length equals 14 residues. The CDR3 loop reads CASDGGMWYNEQFF. The CDR3 nucleotides are TGTGCCAGTGATGGAGGGATGTGGTACAATGAGCAGTTCTTC.

The chain is built from TRBV19 and TRBJ2-2; D uncertain. The CDR3 runs 14 residues. Germline V gene lookup returns CDR1 LNHDA and CDR2 SQIVND (reference sequence). V gave up 4 bases and J gave up 7 bases, with 13 bases separating them. CDR3 DNA: TGTGCCAGTAGTACGGCTAGGATTCTCGGGGAGCTGTTTTTT. This sequence encodes CASSTARILGELFF. The full variable domain, with the rest looked up from reference TRBV19 and TRBJ2-2, is DGGITQSPKYLFRKEGQNVTLSCEQNLNHDAMYWYRQDPGQGLRLIYYSQIVNDFQKGDIAEGYSVSREKKESFPLTVTSAQKNPTAFYLCASSTARILGELFFGEGSRLTVL.

The chain combines TRBV6-6 with TRBJ2-3; D gene uncertain. V was shortened by 4 bases and J by 2 bases, with 13 bases between the two germline ends. The CDR3 totals 15 residues. Germline CDR1 reads MNHNY; CDR2 reads SVGAGI (reference sequence). The CDR3 loop reads CASSWFAQSTDTQYF. CDR3 bases: TGTGCCAGCAGTTGGTTTGCCCAATCCACAGATACGCAGTATTTT.

This chain links TRBV14 with TRBJ2-5; unclear D gene. The CDR3 loop spans 14 amino acids. V lost 0 bases to trimming and J lost 7 bases, with 12 bases between them. Germline CDR1 reads SGHDN; CDR2 reads FVKESK. The CDR3: CASSQDWPWGTQYF. CDR3 in DNA: TGTGCCAGCAGCCAAGATTGGCCTTGGGGGACCCAGTACTTC. Together with reference TRBV14 and TRBJ2-5, the CDR3 gives the full variable domain: EAGVTQFPSHSVIEKGQTVTLRCDPISGHDNLYWYRRVMGKEIKFLLHFVKESKQDESGMPNNRFLAERTGGTYSTLKVQPAELEDSGVYFCASSQDWPWGTQYFGPGTRLLVL.

The V call is TRBV14, the J call TRBJ2-1; 8 bases match TRBD2. CDR3 length: 15 amino acids. V lost 4 bases, J lost 5 bases, and 7 bases stayed unmatched. The germline V gene encodes CDR1 SGHDN and CDR2 FVKESK. CDR3 DNA sequence: TGTGCCAGCAGCCCTCGCACGCGGGAGGACAATGAGCAGTTCTTC. It encodes CASSPRTREDNEQFF.

The chain joins TRBV18 to TRBJ1-1; D uncertain. CDR3 size: 13 residues. Germline CDR1 and CDR2: KGHSH and LQKENI. The V and J ends lost 4 bases and 3 bases respectively, with 9 bases between them. CDR3 DNA: TGTGCCAGCTCACGTGGAGAGGACACTGAAGCTTTCTTT. Encoded protein: CASSRGEDTEAFF.

The chain combines TRBV5-1 with TRBJ1-2; no definite D call. The CDR3 totals 12 residues. Germline V gene sequence: CDR1 SGHRS, CDR2 YFSETQ. Trimming pared 1 base from V and 8 bases from J, leaving 9 bases between. The CDR3: CASSLRGGGYTF. Written as DNA, the CDR3 is TGCGCCAGCAGCTTGCGGGGTGGCGGCTACACCTTC.

This chain uses TRBV5-1 with TRBJ2-3; no firm D call. The CDR3 is made up of 14 amino acids. The V end lost 6 bases, the J end lost 1 base, and 12 bases lay between the germline ends. The germline V gene has CDR1 SGHRS and CDR2 YFSETQ. The CDR3 DNA reads as TGCGCCAGCACTTCCCATTTCGGCACAGATACGCAGTATTTT. Translated: CASTSHFGTDTQYF.

CDR3 sequence reads: CASRNPGLASYNEQFF. CDR3 bases: TGTGCCAGCAGAAACCCGGGACTAGCGAGCTACAATGAGCAGTTCTTC. The chain employs TRBV28 and TRBJ2-1; 10 nucleotides match TRBD2. This CDR3 has 16 amino acids. Germline V gene lookup returns CDR1 MDHEN and CDR2 SYDVKM. The V gene end was trimmed by 6 bases and the J gene end by 3 bases; junction bases not matched to a gene: 8.

This sequence joins TRBV6-6 and TRBJ2-7; no reliable D call. V was trimmed by 0 bases and J by 3 bases, leaving 9 bases between them. Germline CDR1 is MNHNY and CDR2 is SVGAGI (reference sequence). This CDR3 has 14 amino acids. The CDR3 sequence is CASSYSNVVYEQYF. The CDR3 DNA reads as TGTGCCAGCAGTTACTCGAACGTAGTCTACGAGCAGTACTTC.

This clone turned up a few times. The chain links TRBV2 to TRBJ1-1, with D hard to call. V lost 4 bases, J lost 0 bases, and 9 bases lay in between. The length of the CDR3 is 14 residues. CDR1 and CDR2 (germline): SNHLY, FYNNEI. The CDR3 loop reads CASSVAQLNTEAFF. The CDR3 region has the DNA TGTGCCAGCAGTGTTGCACAGCTGAACACTGAAGCTTTCTTT.

This chain links TRBV5-4 with TRBJ2-3, with D maybe TRBD2 (5 bases). This CDR3 spans 14 amino acids. The germline V gene has CDR1 SGHNT and CDR2 YYREEE (reference sequence). Trimming left V 4 bases short and J 0 bases short, with 9 bases between. CDR3 loop: CASSPGLSTDTQYF. CDR3 in DNA: TGTGCCAGCAGCCCAGGACTTAGCACAGATACGCAGTATTTT.

The chain carries TRBV27 and TRBJ2-1; no definite D call. Germline V gene lookup returns CDR1 MNHEY and CDR2 SMNVEV (reference sequence). The CDR3 loop spans 15 amino acids. The V end was cut by 2 bases, the J end by 0 bases, with 8 bases between. CDR3: CASSLPIISYNEQFF. CDR3 coding DNA: TGTGCCAGCAGTTTACCTATTATCTCCTACAATGAGCAGTTCTTC.

The chain combines TRBV27 with TRBJ1-1; TRBD1 might be the D (5 bases). Germline assignment: CDR1 MNHEY and CDR2 SMNVEV (reference sequence). The CDR3 length is 15 residues. V gave up 7 bases and J gave up 0 bases, with 15 bases separating them. CDR3 nucleotides: TGTGCCAGCACACCGACAGACCCGATGAACACTGAAGCTTTCTTT. Translating it yields CASTPTDPMNTEAFF.

V is TRBV6-1 and J is TRBJ1-4; no firm D call. The CDR3 runs to 18 residues. V was clipped by 0 bases and J by 0 bases, with 14 bases between them. Germline CDR1 is MNHNS and CDR2 is SASEGT. The CDR3 DNA follows: TGTGCCAGCAGTGAAGCGGTTTTGGGTACGGCAACTAATGAAAAACTGTTTTTT. It codes for CASSEAVLGTATNEKLFF.

The V call is TRBV10-2, the J call TRBJ2-2; D unresolved. Trimming left V 2 bases short and J 5 bases short, with 9 bases between. The CDR3 has 14 amino acids. From germline, CDR1 is WSHSY and CDR2 SAAADI. For the CDR3, the DNA is TGCGCCAGCAGTGAGCGGGTGACAACCGGGGAGCTGTTTTTT. This gives the protein CASSERVTTGELFF.